This T cell receptor (beta chain) appears in the sequencing data of a study of blood T cell repertoires in COVID-19 (dated by TCRdb to 2020 to 2022). Background for the entire study: Samples covering the acute and convalescent phases of COVID-19 were provided by collaborators in the United States, Italy and Spain. The prospective study material was composed of cDNA or gDNA derived from T cells, B-cell-depleted T cells, or PBMCs. Subjects who had been exposed to COVID-19, were actively infected with it, or had recovered from it provided the deeply sampled blood TCRbeta repertoires that made up the dataset. A freely available public database, intended as a resource for researchers studying the immune response to SARS-CoV-2, is where the repertoires were released. Samples came from the ongoing ImmuneRACE study (first 160 participants) plus 1,254 subjects from 6 global collaborators. A de-identified subject ID, COVID-19 status, age in years and sex were almost always included in the sample metadata. Where HLA class I and class II types were available, the types were taken from metadata supplied by the sample provider, not from assay-based typing. Broad study findings and their caveats: Clinical and demographic metadata were provided uncurated, with the amount varying by source and participant.

Participants in the prospective study were aged roughly 18 to 100 years, lived in 20 to 25 United States geographic areas, and enrolled through a virtual design. In the prospective study, participants were assigned to cohorts based on the clinical history participants reported in a screening survey and a study questionnaire. Recovered participants in ImmuneRACE Cohort 3 were defined as having two consecutive negative NP/OP PCR tests, clearance from a healthcare professional, or resolution of symptoms. Mobile phlebotomists in the prospective study collected whole blood, serum and a nasopharyngeal or oropharyngeal swab from every participant. Participants in the prospective study had the option to provide additional blood draws and questionnaires over a roughly 2-month period. Before DNA extraction, blood samples from the prospective study were shipped at room temperature or frozen. TCRbeta CDR3 regions were amplified from genomic DNA using the immunoSEQ Assay, a bias-controlled multiplex PCR. The authors processed their data as follows. Within the assay, amplification of reference gene primers was used to estimate how many nucleated cells each sample contained. To quantify the absolute abundance of each unique TCRbeta CDR3 rearrangement, sequence reads were collapsed and filtered. For each sample, productive Simpson clonality was calculated as the square root of Simpson's diversity index over productive rearrangements. This is the immuneACCESS table as TCRdb keeps it, with only in-frame sequences that have V and J called. A part of the clones is gone; compared with another copy, unresolved V genes explain less than half, and the rest is unexplained. V, J and clone size derive from that table, while D and trimming were established from the DNA sequence. This sample lists some 320,000 clones; under 95% were detected once. 2% to 3% of the sample is in the top ten clones.

This clone occurred a few times. Its antigen target is currently unknown. It has no much larger one-base neighbor in the sample; base qualities were not kept. Measured from the cysteine to the phenylalanine, the CDR3 is 13 residues long. The only DNA kept is the CDR3, 39 bases in frame from the first base. The germline V gene gives CDR1 as SGHRS and CDR2 as YFSETQ. At the junction V is shortened by 3 bases and J by 4 bases, with 10 bases in between. This TCR was recovered from a man in his fifties or sixties who had recovered from COVID-19. The V and J segments used are TRBV5-1 and TRBJ1-1; TRBD1 is a possible D gene, resting on 5 matching bases. The sample taken for sequencing was PBMCs or T cells enriched from blood (not recorded which). CDR3 loop: CASSSGVLTEAFF. Here is the DNA: TGCGCCAGCAGCTCGGGGGTTCTCACTGAAGCTTTCTTT.